The 3 T cell receptor beta chains below all came from one sample that was sequenced in a study of T cell repertoires in cytomegalovirus infection. One entry per CDR3 protein results from TCRdb running MiXCR on the reads. The table lists around 100,000 distinct CDR3 sequences, 16% of them singletons. Source material: PBMCs. The receptors come from a human donor in good health (CMV status not recorded). Some clones in this sample may be carry-over from other donors' samples.

This sequence joins TRBV5-4 and TRBJ2-1; the D call may be TRBD1 or TRBD2 (5 bases each). Germline V CDR1 and CDR2: SGHNT, YYREEE (reference sequence). CDR3 size: 16 residues. Trimming pared 0 bases from V and 1 base from J, leaving 11 bases between. The CDR3 spells CASSLGGTLSYNEQFF. The CDR3 region has the DNA TGTGCCAGCAGCTTGGGGGGGACGCTATCCTACAATGAGCAGTTCTTC. The whole variable domain, remainder taken from reference TRBV5-4 and TRBJ2-1, is ETGVTQSPTHLIKTRGQQVTLRCSSQSGHNTVSWYQQALGQGPQFIFQYYREEENGRGNFPPRFSGLQFPNYSSELNVNALELDDSALYLCASSLGGTLSYNEQFFGPGTRLTVL.

This clonotype showed up many times. The chain combines TRBV7-2 with TRBJ2-5; D perhaps matches TRBD1 (5 bases). Looked up from germline, CDR1 is SGHTA and CDR2 is FQGNSA. Deletions cut 1 base from V and 2 bases from J, with 8 bases between. This CDR3 comprises 14 residues. For the CDR3, the DNA is TGTGCCAGCAGCTTAGGACAGCTTCAAGAGACCCAGTACTTC. It is translated as CASSLGQLQETQYF.

This clonotype was counted ten times or more. V gene TRBV7-2 combines with J gene TRBJ2-2; TRBD2 might be the D (5 bases). Germline CDR1 and CDR2: SGHTA and FQGNSA. The CDR3 is 17 amino acids. Trimming left V 1 base short and J 8 bases short, with 20 bases between. The CDR3 DNA is TGTGCCAGCAGCTTAGATCTCCCGGGCGGGTCAGAAGGGGAGCTGTTTTTT. This encodes CASSLDLPGGSEGELFF.